These 9 T cell receptor beta chains were sequenced from one sample in a study of Ad26.COV2.S vaccination and SARS-CoV-2 variants. The assay was immunoSEQ multiplex PCR, and TCRdb's table has in-frame clones only and misses some. This sample yields around 86,000 clones, of which approximately 82% are seen a single time; 15% to 20% belongs to the top ten. The specimen comprised peripheral blood, sampled after recovery from COVID-19. The receptors here all came from a human donor who had recovered from COVID-19.

The chain joins TRBV21-1 to TRBJ1-5; TRBD1, as called in the table, went unchecked against the DNA. TRBV21-1 is a pseudogene segment. The CDR3 spans 16 residues. CDR3 sequence (DNA): TGTGCCAGCATTAGAGAGGGGGCAACATTCCAACAGCCCCAGCATTTT. Translating gives CASIREGATFQQPQHF.

This clone turned up a few times. This chain joins TRBV2 and TRBJ2-1; 8 bases align to TRBD2. Germline V gene data show CDR1 as SNHLY and CDR2 as FYNNEI. This CDR3 is built from 15 residues. Unmatched junction bases numbered 16, after V lost 10 bases and J lost 8 bases. The CDR3 loop is CATSVLREAPDEQFF. In DNA form, the CDR3 reads TGTGCCACCTCAGTATTGCGGGAGGCCCCGGATGAGCAGTTCTTC.

J is TRBJ2-7 and V is TRBV4-1; D gene uncertain. V was pared by 0 bases and J by 4 bases, with 13 bases between. The CDR3 has 15 amino acids. The germline gives CDR1 MGHRA, CDR2 YSYEKL. CDR3 sequence: CASSQDPPTLYEQYF. DNA for the CDR3: TGCGCCAGCAGCCAAGATCCTCCGACGCTGTACGAGCAGTACTTC.

The chain combines TRBV19 with TRBJ1-5; possibly TRBD1 for D (6 bases). The germline CDR1 and CDR2 sequences are LNHDA and SQIVND (reference sequence). The CDR3 has 17 amino acids. Trimming pared 4 bases from V and 5 bases from J, leaving 21 bases between. CDR3 protein: CASSKPATGPPYQPQHF. CDR3 coding DNA: TGTGCCAGTAGTAAGCCCGCGACAGGTCCGCCATATCAGCCCCAGCATTTT. The full variable domain, rest sourced from reference TRBV19 and TRBJ1-5, is DGGITQSPKYLFRKEGQNVTLSCEQNLNHDAMYWYRQDPGQGLRLIYYSQIVNDFQKGDIAEGYSVSREKKESFPLTVTSAQKNPTAFYLCASSKPATGPPYQPQHFGDGTRLSIL.

V is TRBV7-3 and J is TRBJ1-6; D unclear. This CDR3 comprises 16 residues. Germline CDR1 and CDR2: SGHTA and FQGTGA. V was cut by 0 bases and J by 0 bases, with 6 bases left in between. CDR3 DNA sequence: TGTGCCAGCAGCTTAACTTCAAGCTCCTATAATTCACCCCTCCACTTT. Residues: CASSLTSSSYNSPLHF.

The rearrangement joins TRBV7-9 to TRBJ2-5, with D uncertain. This CDR3 is 11 amino acids long. The germline CDR1 and CDR2 sequences are SEHNR and FQNEAQ (reference sequence). V lost 4 bases and J 5 bases, leaving 5 bases between the germline ends. The DNA of the CDR3 is TGTGCCAGCAGCTCTACGGAGACCCAGTACTTC. It translates to CASSSTETQYF.

V gene TRBV6-1 combines with J gene TRBJ1-1; TRBD1 is a possible D gene (6 bases). The CDR3 spans 16 residues. Trimming took off 3 bases at V and 3 bases at J, with 17 bases between the two ends. Germline values: CDR1 MNHNS, CDR2 SASEGT. The chain's CDR3 is CASSDYLGQGHTEAFF. For the CDR3, the DNA is TGTGCCAGCAGTGATTACCTCGGCCAGGGGCACACTGAAGCTTTCTTT.

The sample holds one count of this clone. The chain joins TRBV21-1 to TRBJ2-3; the table names TRBD2, a call not compared with the DNA. TRBV21-1 is listed as a pseudogene. The CDR3 has 15 residues. CDR3 protein: CASSKGRGTRATQYF. DNA for the CDR3: TGTGCCAGCAGCAAAGGCCGGGGGACTAGAGCTACGCAGTATTTT.

V gene TRBV12-3 or TRBV12-4 combines with J gene TRBJ1-6; no definite D call. CDR3 size: 12 residues. V gave up 5 bases and J gave up 7 bases, with 6 bases separating them. The CDR3 DNA follows: TGTGCCAGCAGTGTTGGAAATTCACCCCTCCACTTT. It encodes CASSVGNSPLHF.